This T cell receptor (beta chain) appears in the sequencing data of a study of blood T cell repertoires in COVID-19. Whole-study context: The study drew acute and convalescent COVID-19 samples from the United States, Italy and Spain. Nucleic acid was either cDNA or gDNA, and it came from T cells, B-cell-depleted T cells, or PBMCs.

Germline V gene sequence: CDR1 DFQATT, CDR2 SNEGSKA (reference sequence). Trimming took off 6 bases at V and 6 bases at J, with 11 bases between the two ends. CDR3 length: 11 residues. Original methodology: Quantification of nucleated cells was approximated via reference gene primer amplification. Some clones are missing from TCRdb's copy, which holds only in-frame ones; the method was immunoSEQ multiplex PCR. The D gene and trimming were derived from the DNA, and the V and J assignments and clone size from that table. Of 200,000 to 250,000 clones in the sample, 82% were seen once. Cohorts were assigned according to the clinical history that participants reported. This clone has just one count.

This TCR came from a woman between 55 and 75 years old who had recovered from COVID-19. Sequencing input: PBMCs or T cells enriched from blood (not recorded which). The genes are TRBV20-1 and TRBJ1-2; D is uncertain. Here the CDR3 reads CSAQRSDGYTF. The DNA of the CDR3 is TGCAGTGCCCAGAGGTCTGATGGCTACACCTTC.